Sequencing of this T cell receptor (beta chain) was carried out in a study of blood T cell repertoires in COVID-19. As for the study in general: The analysed material was cDNA or gDNA that came from T cells, B-cell-depleted T cells, or PBMCs.

Germline lookup yields CDR1 MGHRA and CDR2 YSYEKL. The CDR3 has 15 residues. V shed 0 bases and J shed 8 bases, with 14 bases lying between them. Here immunoSEQ multiplex PCR was the method, and the copy in TCRdb shows in-frame clones only, minus some. The sample lists roughly 220,000 clones; 80% to 90% were seen once. The specimen was peripheral blood. This sequence originates from an older woman who had recovered from COVID-19. The chain carries TRBV4-1 and TRBJ1-3; maybe TRBD1 (5 bases). The CDR3 sequence: CASSQETGQGDTIYF. Here the CDR3 DNA reads TGCGCCAGCAGCCAAGAAACCGGACAAGGGGACACCATATATTTT.